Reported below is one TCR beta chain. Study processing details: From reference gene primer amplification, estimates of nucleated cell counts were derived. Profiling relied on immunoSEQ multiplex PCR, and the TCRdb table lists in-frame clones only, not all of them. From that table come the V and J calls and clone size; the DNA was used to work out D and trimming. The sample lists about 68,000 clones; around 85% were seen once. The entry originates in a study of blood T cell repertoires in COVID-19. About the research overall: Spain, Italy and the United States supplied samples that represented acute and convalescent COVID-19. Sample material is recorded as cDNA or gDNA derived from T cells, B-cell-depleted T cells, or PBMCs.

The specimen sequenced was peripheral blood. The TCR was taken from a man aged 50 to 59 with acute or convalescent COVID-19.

DNA for the CDR3: TGTGCCAGCAGTTTGGTAGGGGGCACTGAAAAACTGTTTTTT. Encoded protein: CASSLVGGTEKLFF. The rearrangement links TRBV27 to TRBJ1-4; 7 bases agree with TRBD1. V lost 3 bases, J lost 7 bases, and 5 bases stayed unmatched. Germline loops: CDR1 MNHEY, CDR2 SMNVEV (reference sequence). CDR3 size: 14 residues. The whole variable domain, filled in from reference TRBV27 and TRBJ1-4, reads EAQVTQNPRYLITVTGKKLTVTCSQNMNHEYMSWYRQDPGLGLRQIYYSMNVEVTDKGDVPEGYKVSRKEKRNFPLILESPSPNQTSLYFCASSLVGGTEKLFFGSGTQLSVL.